Each of the 7 T cell receptor beta chains below was sequenced from the same sample in a study of cytomegalovirus exposure and HLA in healthy donors. Sequencing was performed with immunoSEQ multiplex PCR; in TCRdb, only in-frame clones are kept and a portion is missing. The sample contains some 120,000 clones, around 90% of which appear only once. The sample taken for sequencing was PBMCs. These receptors all stem from a woman aged 18-29 years in good health and CMV-seronegative.

This chain uses TRBV30 with TRBJ2-5; maybe TRBD1 (5 bases). The V end lost 3 bases, the J end lost 6 bases, and 11 bases lay between the germline ends. CDR3 length: 12 amino acids. The V gene's germline CDR1 is GTSNPN and CDR2 SVGIG (reference sequence). The CDR3 reads CAWSAGSQTQYF. CDR3 sequence (DNA): TGTGCCTGGAGCGCAGGGTCGCAGACCCAGTACTTC.

Only one count was recorded for this clone. The V gene is TRBV6-5, the J gene TRBJ2-1; 10 nucleotides match TRBD2. The CDR3 length is 15 residues. Losses at the gene ends were 7 bases for V and 4 bases for J; bases not matched to a gene: 7. In germline, CDR1 is MNHEY, CDR2 SVGAGI. This CDR3 is CASTPSGSMYNEQFF. In DNA form, the CDR3 reads TGTGCCAGCACCCCTAGCGGGAGTATGTACAATGAGCAGTTCTTC.

The rearrangement joins TRBV25-1 to TRBJ2-7, with TRBD2 matching over 11 bases. Germline-derived CDR1 and CDR2 are MGHDK and SYGVNS. This CDR3 is 13 amino acids long. V lost 4 bases, J lost 7 bases, and 3 bases stayed unmatched. Written as DNA, the CDR3 is TGTGCCAGCAGTGCACGACTAGCGGGAGAGCAGTACTTC. Translated, it gives CASSARLAGEQYF.

This sequence joins TRBV5-1 and TRBJ2-3, with 13 nucleotides matching TRBD2. J gave up 2 bases and V 4 bases, and 4 bases lay outside the gene matches. Germline V gene lookup returns CDR1 SGHRS and CDR2 YFSETQ. This CDR3 has 16 residues. CDR3 DNA: TGCGCCAGCAGCCCGGGACTAGCGGGATTCACAGATACGCAGTATTTT. Translation: CASSPGLAGFTDTQYF. Supplemented by reference TRBV5-1 and TRBJ2-3, the full variable domain reads KAGVTQTPRYLIKTRGQQVTLSCSPISGHRSVSWYQQTPGQGLQFLFEYFSETQRNKGNFPGRFSGRQFSNSRSEMNVSTLELGDSALYLCASSPGLAGFTDTQYFGPGTRLTVL.

The rearrangement joins TRBV7-9 to TRBJ1-3; unclear D gene. Germline V gene sequence: CDR1 SEHNR, CDR2 FQNEAQ (reference sequence). The CDR3 has 15 amino acids. Trimming shortened V by 5 bases and J by 0 bases, and 11 bases separated the two germline ends. Written as DNA, the CDR3 is TGTGCCAGCAGCCTCCCGACAAACTCTGGAAACACCATATATTTT. It specifies CASSLPTNSGNTIYF.

This rearrangement joins TRBV30 to TRBJ2-1; D perhaps matches TRBD1 (5 bases). Trimming removed 4 bases at V and 2 bases at J, with 15 bases between. The CDR3 covers 15 residues. Germline-derived CDR1 and CDR2 are GTSNPN and SVGIG (reference sequence). The DNA of the CDR3 is TGTGCCTGGATTTGGACAAAGGAACCCTACAATGAGCAGTTCTTC. It yields the protein CAWIWTKEPYNEQFF. The whole variable domain, remainder taken from reference TRBV30 and TRBJ2-1, is SQTIHQWPATLVQPVGSPLSLECTVEGTSNPNLYWYRQAAGRGLQLLFYSVGIGQISSEVPQNLSASRPQDRQFILSSKKLLLSDSGFYLCAWIWTKEPYNEQFFGPGTRLTVL.

A remark on this clone: At one end the junction does not follow the germline gene, possibly because of a read error. The chain is built from TRBV19 and TRBJ2-7; 8 bases align to TRBD1. Germline CDR1 LNHDA, CDR2 SQIVND (reference sequence). The length of the CDR3 is 17 residues. CDR3 in DNA: TGTGCCAGTAGTATAGTCGCGGTTTTGGGGACAGGTCCGCCAGGAAATTTC. This translates into CASSIVAVLGTGPPGNF.